This T cell receptor beta chain was observed in a study of molecular identifiers for immune sequencing clone quantification. CDR3 length: 17 residues. CDR1 is DFQATT and CDR2 is SNEGSKA in the germline V gene (reference sequence). The ends lost 4 bases at V and 0 bases at J; junction bases unmatched: 6. Both previously described methods and listed TCR primers were employed to make bulk TCR libraries. TCRdb passed the PCR reads through MiXCR, listing each CDR3 protein once. This repertoire shows 490,000 or so distinct CDR3 sequences, 20% to 25% found once; its top ten account for about 0.84%. Libraries for naive CD8 T cells, which were made from about 20,000 to 1,000,000 sorted cells, drew on 10%, 30% or 50% of the RNA. Sorting recovered naive CD8 T cells on a CD8+CD4-CCR7+CD45RA+ profile.

This receptor was obtained from a human donor in good health. Some libraries in this study had Jurkat cell RNA spiked in. The V and J genes are TRBV20-1 and TRBJ2-3, with 14 bases fitting TRBD2. Sequencing was carried out using naive CD8+ T cells from blood, with Jurkat cell RNA spiked in. Regarding subset: FACS-sorted CD8+CD4-CCR7+CD45RA+ naive T cells. The CDR3 nucleotides are TGCAGTGCTACGACTAGCGGGGGGGGGGCTAGCACAGATACGCAGTATTTT. Its protein is CSATTSGGGASTDTQYF.